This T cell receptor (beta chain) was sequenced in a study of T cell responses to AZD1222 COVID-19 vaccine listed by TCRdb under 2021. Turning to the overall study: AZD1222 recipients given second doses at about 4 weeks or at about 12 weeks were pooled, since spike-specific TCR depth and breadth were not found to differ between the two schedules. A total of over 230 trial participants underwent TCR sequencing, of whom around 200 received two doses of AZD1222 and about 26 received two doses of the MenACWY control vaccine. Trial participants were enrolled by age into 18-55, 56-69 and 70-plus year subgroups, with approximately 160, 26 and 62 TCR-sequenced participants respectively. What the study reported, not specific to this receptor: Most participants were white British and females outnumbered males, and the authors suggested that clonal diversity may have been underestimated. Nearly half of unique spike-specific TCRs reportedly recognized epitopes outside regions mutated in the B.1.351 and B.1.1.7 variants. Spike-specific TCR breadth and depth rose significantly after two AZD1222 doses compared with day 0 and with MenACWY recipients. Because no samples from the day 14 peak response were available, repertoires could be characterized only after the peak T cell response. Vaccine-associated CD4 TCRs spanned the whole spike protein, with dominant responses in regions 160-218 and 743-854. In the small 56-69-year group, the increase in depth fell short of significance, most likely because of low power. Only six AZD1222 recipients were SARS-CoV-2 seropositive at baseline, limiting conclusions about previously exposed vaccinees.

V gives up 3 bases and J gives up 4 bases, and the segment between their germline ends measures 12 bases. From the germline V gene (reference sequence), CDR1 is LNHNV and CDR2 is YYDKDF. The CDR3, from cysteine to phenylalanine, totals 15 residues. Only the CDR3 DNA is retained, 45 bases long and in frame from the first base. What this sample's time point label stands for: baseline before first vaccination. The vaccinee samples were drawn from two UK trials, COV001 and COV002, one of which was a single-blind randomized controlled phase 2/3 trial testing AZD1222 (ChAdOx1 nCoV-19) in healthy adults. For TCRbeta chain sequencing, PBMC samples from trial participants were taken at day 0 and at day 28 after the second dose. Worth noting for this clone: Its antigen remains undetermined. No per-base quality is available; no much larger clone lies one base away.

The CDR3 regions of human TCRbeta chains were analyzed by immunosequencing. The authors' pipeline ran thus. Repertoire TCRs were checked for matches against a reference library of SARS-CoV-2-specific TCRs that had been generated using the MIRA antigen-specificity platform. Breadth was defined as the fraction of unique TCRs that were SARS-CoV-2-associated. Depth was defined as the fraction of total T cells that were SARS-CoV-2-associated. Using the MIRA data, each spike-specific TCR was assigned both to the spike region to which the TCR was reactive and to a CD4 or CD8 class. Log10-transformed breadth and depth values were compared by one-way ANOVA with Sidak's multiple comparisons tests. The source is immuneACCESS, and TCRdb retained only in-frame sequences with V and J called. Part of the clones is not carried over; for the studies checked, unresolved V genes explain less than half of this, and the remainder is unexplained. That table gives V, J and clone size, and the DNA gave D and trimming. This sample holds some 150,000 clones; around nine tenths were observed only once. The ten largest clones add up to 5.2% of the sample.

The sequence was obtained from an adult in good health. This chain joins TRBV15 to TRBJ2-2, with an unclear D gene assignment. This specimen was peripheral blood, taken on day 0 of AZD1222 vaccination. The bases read TGTGCCACCAGCAGCCGGTTAAACTTCACCGGGGAGCTGTTTTTT. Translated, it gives CATSSRLNFTGELFF. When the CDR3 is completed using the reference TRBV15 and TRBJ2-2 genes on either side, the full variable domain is DAMVIQNPRYQVTQFGKPVTLSCSQTLNHNVMYWYQQKSSQAPKLLFHYYDKDFNNEADTPDNFQSRRPNTSFCFLDIRSPGLGDTAMYLCATSSRLNFTGELFFGEGSRLTVL.